These 20 T cell receptor beta chains were sequenced from one sample in a study of CD8 T cells in Susac syndrome. RNA in amounts of roughly 0.5 to 1 ug was reverse transcribed with random hexamers. TCRdb independently ran MiXCR on the immunoSEQ multiplex PCR reads; one entry per CDR3 protein. The sample lists 150,000 to 200,000 distinct CDR3 sequences; approximately 94% were seen once. Sequencing input: CD4+ T cells from PBMCs. The receptors here all came from a human donor with Susac syndrome.

The V gene is TRBV7-2, the J gene TRBJ2-5; weak D call: TRBD1 (6 bases). The germline V gene encodes CDR1 SGHTA and CDR2 FQGNSA. Trimming cost V 4 bases and J 2 bases, with 11 bases left between them. There are 14 residues in the CDR3. CDR3 sequence (DNA): TGTGCCAGCAGCTGGGGGCGGACACAAGAGACCCAGTACTTC. Protein product: CASSWGRTQETQYF. The full variable domain, completed using reference TRBV7-2 and TRBJ2-5, is GAGVSQSPSNKVTEKGKDVELRCDPISGHTALYWYRQSLGQGLEFLIYFQGNSAPDKSGLPSDRFSAERTGGSVSTLTIQRTQQEDSAVYLCASSWGRTQETQYFGPGTRLLVL.

This chain links TRBV29-1 with TRBJ1-5, with 9 bases aligning to TRBD1. Germline CDR1 SQVTM, CDR2 ANQGSEA. J gave up 5 bases and V 4 bases, and 3 bases lay outside the gene matches. The CDR3 length is 13 residues. CDR3 residues: CSVATGGYQPQHF. Written as DNA, the CDR3 is TGCAGCGTTGCAACAGGGGGCTATCAGCCCCAGCATTTT. Variable domain in full (rest from reference TRBV29-1 and TRBJ1-5): SAVISQKPSRDICQRGTSLTIQCQVDSQVTMMFWYRQQPGQSLTLIATANQGSEATYESGFVIDKFPISRPNLTFSTLTVSNMSPEDSSIYLCSVATGGYQPQHFGDGTRLSIL.

The chain has TRBV20-1 and TRBJ1-1; D uncertain. The CDR3 sequence is 15 residues long. V lost 0 bases and J 7 bases, leaving 18 bases between the germline ends. The germline V gene encodes CDR1 DFQATT and CDR2 SNEGSKA (reference sequence). CDR3 sequence reads: CSARDVGMGFDEAFF. The CDR3 nucleotides read TGCAGTGCTAGAGATGTGGGGATGGGGTTCGATGAAGCTTTCTTT.

V and J are TRBV11-1 and TRBJ2-4; possibly TRBD1 for D (6 bases). V was trimmed by 5 bases and J by 8 bases, leaving 19 bases between them. The CDR3 spans 15 residues. Per the germline V gene, CDR1 is SGHAT and CDR2 is FQDESV (reference sequence). In DNA, the CDR3 is TGTGCCAGCAGCGAATCGGGACAACTCCGCGACATTCAGTACTTC. Its translation: CASSESGQLRDIQYF.

The chain carries TRBV7-6 and TRBJ2-7; 7 positions match TRBD1. J lost 2 bases, V lost 1 base, and 5 bases had no gene match. This CDR3 is 15 amino acids long. Germline V gives CDR1 SGHVS, CDR2 FNYEAQ. The DNA for the CDR3 is TGTGCCAGCAGCTTAGGGACAGGAAAAACCTACGAGCAGTACTTC. Amino acids: CASSLGTGKTYEQYF.

The rearrangement links TRBV6-1 to TRBJ1-5, with a tentative D call TRBD1 (6 bases). V shed 7 bases and J shed 3 bases, with 16 bases lying between them. This CDR3 region has 15 residues. The germline V gene has CDR1 MNHNS and CDR2 SASEGT. The CDR3 here is CASTLGAGANQPQHF. DNA of the CDR3: TGTGCCAGCACCCTTGGGGCAGGGGCCAATCAGCCCCAGCATTTT.

V and J are TRBV4-2 and TRBJ2-7, with TRBD1 as a possible D gene (5 bases). Germline values: CDR1 LGHNA, CDR2 YNFKEQ. Trimming stripped 4 bases from V and 2 bases from J, with 9 bases between. This CDR3 is 13 amino acids long. The CDR3 region has the DNA TGTGCCAGCAGCCCGGACAAGGCCTACGAGCAGTACTTC. Translation gives CASSPDKAYEQYF.

The chain employs TRBV27 and TRBJ2-2; no reliable D call. V lost 6 bases and J 5 bases, leaving 7 bases between the germline ends. The germline V gene encodes CDR1 MNHEY and CDR2 SMNVEV (reference sequence). This CDR3 region has 12 residues. The chain's CDR3 is CASRPSTGELFF. The CDR3 DNA follows: TGTGCCAGCAGGCCATCGACCGGGGAGCTGTTTTTT.

This clonotype showed up just a few times. CDR3 region: CASSPPQGYNSPLHF. CDR3 nucleotide sequence: TGCGCCAGCAGCCCCCCACAGGGCTATAATTCACCCCTCCACTTT. V is TRBV4-1 and J is TRBJ1-6; D is perhaps TRBD1 (6 bases). Trimming removed 4 bases from V and 3 bases from J, with 10 bases in between. The germline CDR1 and CDR2 sequences are MGHRA and YSYEKL. The CDR3 is made up of 15 amino acids.

J is TRBJ1-5 and V is TRBV20-1; D call uncertain. The V end was cut by 1 base, the J end by 5 bases, with 9 bases between. Germline CDR1 and CDR2: DFQATT and SNEGSKA (reference sequence). CDR3 length equals 13 residues. CDR3 sequence reads: CSARGLRDQPQHF. In DNA, the CDR3 is TGCAGTGCTAGAGGGCTTCGGGATCAGCCCCAGCATTTT.

The chain couples TRBV12-3 or TRBV12-4 to TRBJ2-5; 7 bases align to TRBD1. J lost 8 bases, V lost 5 bases, and 8 bases had no gene match. The CDR3 totals 13 residues. DNA of the CDR3: TGTGCCAGCAGTGAGACAGGGCCCAGTACCCAGTACTTC. Translating it yields CASSETGPSTQYF.

CDR3 amino acids: CSAQEPRPQETQYF. CDR3 sequence (DNA): TGCAGTGCTCAAGAGCCTAGACCTCAAGAGACCCAGTACTTC. This chain connects TRBV20-1 to TRBJ2-5, with no clear D. Germline V CDR1 and CDR2: DFQATT, SNEGSKA (reference sequence). Trimming shortened V by 5 bases and J by 2 bases, and 15 bases separated the two germline ends. CDR3 length: 14 residues.

The V gene is TRBV27, the J gene TRBJ2-7; weak D call: TRBD2 (6 bases). The CDR3 sequence is 14 residues long. CDR1 is MNHEY, CDR2 SMNVEV, per germline (reference sequence). Deletions cut 3 bases from V and 1 base from J, with 10 bases between. In DNA form, the CDR3 reads TGTGCCAGCAGTTTTAGGGCGGGGTCCTACGAGCAGTACTTC. This translates into CASSFRAGSYEQYF.

Only one count was recorded for this clonotype. The CDR3 loop is CAWRGPDRRNTEAFF. For the CDR3, the DNA is TGTGCCTGGAGGGGCCCGGACAGAAGAAACACTGAAGCTTTCTTT. The genes are TRBV30 and TRBJ1-1; possibly TRBD1 for D (6 bases). The CDR3 is 15 residues long. Germline V gives CDR1 GTSNPN, CDR2 SVGIG (reference sequence). V lost 3 bases, J lost 2 bases, and 16 bases lay in between.

The genes are TRBV4-1 and TRBJ2-3, with TRBD1 matching 7 bases. V gave up 4 bases and J gave up 1 base; unmatched junction bases: 2. CDR3 length: 14 amino acids. Germline V gives CDR1 MGHRA, CDR2 YSYEKL. CDR3 bases: TGCGCCAGCAGCCTACAGGGGCGCACAGATACGCAGTATTTT. Amino acid sequence: CASSLQGRTDTQYF.

This chain connects TRBV29-1 to TRBJ2-5, with 9 bases aligning to TRBD1. Germline loops: CDR1 SQVTM, CDR2 ANQGSEA. The V gene end was trimmed by 8 bases and the J gene end by 1 base; junction bases not matched to a gene: 11. This CDR3 has 15 amino acids. CDR3 in DNA: TGCAGCTCCACGAGGACAGGGGTCCCCCAAGAGACCCAGTACTTC. Encoded protein: CSSTRTGVPQETQYF.

The chain joins TRBV5-1 to TRBJ2-3; a possible D gene is TRBD1 (5 bases). The CDR3 has 17 amino acids. The germline V and J ends were trimmed by 0 bases and 2 bases, with 16 bases remaining between them. Germline V gene data show CDR1 as SGHRS and CDR2 as YFSETQ. As DNA, the CDR3 is TGCGCCAGCAGCTTGGTCGGCCAGGGTGTCCCCACAGATACGCAGTATTTT. Translation: CASSLVGQGVPTDTQYF.

J is TRBJ2-2 and V is TRBV9; D uncertain. Germline CDR1 and CDR2: SGDLS and YYNGEE. V lost 1 base to trimming and J lost 0 bases, with 4 bases between them. CDR3 length equals 14 residues. In nucleotides, the CDR3 is TGTGCCAGCAGCGTACAACCGAACACCGGGGAGCTGTTTTTT. This gives the protein CASSVQPNTGELFF. Using reference TRBV9 and TRBJ2-2 for the parts outside the CDR3, the full variable domain is DSGVTQTPKHLITATGQRVTLRCSPRSGDLSVYWYQQSLDQGLQFLIQYYNGEERAKGNILERFSAQQFPDLHSELNLSSLELGDSALYFCASSVQPNTGELFFGEGSRLTVL.

This chain joins TRBV7-9 and TRBJ1-2; D is possibly TRBD1 (5 bases). Trimming removed 4 bases at V and 5 bases at J, with 14 bases between. Germline loops: CDR1 SEHNR, CDR2 FQNEAQ (reference sequence). The CDR3 loop spans 14 amino acids. The CDR3 region is CASSSTVARYGYTF. DNA of the CDR3: TGTGCCAGCAGCTCGACAGTTGCGCGTTATGGCTACACCTTC.

CDR3 residues: CASSQALGQSYEQYF. CDR3 in DNA: TGTGCCAGCAGCCAAGCGCTCGGACAGTCCTACGAGCAGTACTTC. The chain links TRBV14 to TRBJ2-7, with D possibly matching TRBD1 (6 bases). CDR1 and CDR2 from the germline V gene are SGHDN and FVKESK. Trimming took off 1 base at V and 1 base at J, with 11 bases between the two ends. CDR3 length: 15 amino acids.